One sample yielded the 20 T cell receptor beta chains listed below, sequenced in a study of T-cell reconstitution after alpha-beta-depleted transplantation in children. This sample's TCRbeta library carried unique molecular identifier barcodes. TCRdb passed the PCR reads through MiXCR, listing each CDR3 protein once. The table lists around 440,000 distinct CDR3 sequences, about 10% of them singletons. Source: PBMCs, taken before TCRalphabeta/CD19-depleted stem cell transplant. The receptors come from a child aged 2 to 15 with inherited bone marrow failure, due to receive a stem cell transplant.

This clonotype was counted between two and nine times. V usage is TRBV7-9 and J usage is TRBJ2-7; TRBD1 agrees at 7 bases. CDR3 length: 16 amino acids. V lost 5 bases to trimming and J lost 6 bases; unmatched junction nucleotides: 16. Looked up from germline, CDR1 is SEHNR and CDR2 is FQNEAQ (reference sequence). The CDR3 protein is CASSRAGTAGLSEQYF. CDR3 in DNA: TGTGCCAGCAGCCGAGCCGGGACAGCAGGCCTGAGCGAGCAGTACTTC.

This clonotype was counted a few times. The chain joins TRBV28 to TRBJ1-2, with a possible D match to TRBD1 (5 bases). In germline, CDR1 is MDHEN, CDR2 SYDVKM. The CDR3 is 17 residues long. Between the trimmed V and J ends, which lost 5 bases and 2 bases, there was a span of 21 bases. Here the CDR3 DNA reads TGTGCCAGCAGTGTAATAGCGCCTGCGGGGCCCAACTATGGCTACACCTTC. It specifies CASSVIAPAGPNYGYTF.

This clonotype was observed at least ten times. The rearrangement joins TRBV12-3 or TRBV12-4 to TRBJ2-7; D perhaps matches TRBD1 (5 bases). The CDR3 has 13 amino acids. Trimming took off 5 bases at V and 6 bases at J, with 14 bases between the two ends. CDR3: CASSTEPGFEQYF. The CDR3 region has the DNA TGTGCCAGCAGTACGGAGCCAGGGTTCGAGCAGTACTTC.

The chain carries TRBV6-5 and TRBJ2-1; the D gene is possibly TRBD2 (6 bases). Trimming removed 0 bases at V and 6 bases at J, with 9 bases between. This CDR3 spans 14 amino acids. Germline CDR1 reads MNHEY; CDR2 reads SVGAGI. The CDR3 nucleotides are TGTGCCAGCAGTTACTCGGGGGGTGGCAATGAGCAGTTCTTC. Translated, it gives CASSYSGGGNEQFF.

This clonotype was counted many times. The rearrangement uses TRBV12-5 and TRBJ2-7; tentative D call: TRBD2 (6 bases). The germline CDR1 and CDR2 sequences are LGHNT and FRNRAP. The CDR3 contains 12 residues. Trimming took 0 bases from V and 6 from J, leaving 6 bases between them. Here the CDR3 reads CASGLVGGEQYF. CDR3 DNA sequence: TGTGCTAGTGGTTTGGTCGGGGGCGAGCAGTACTTC. Filled out from reference TRBV12-5 and TRBJ2-7, the complete variable domain reads DARVTQTPRHKVTEMGQEVTMRCQPILGHNTVFWYRQTMMQGLELLAYFRNRAPLDDSGMPKDRFSAEMPDATLATLKIQPSEPRDSAVYFCASGLVGGEQYFGPGTRLTVT.

This clonotype was counted at least ten times. The CDR3 nucleotides are TGTGCCAGTAGCCTTCGGACTAGCGGGAAGGCATACTTC. Protein sequence: CASSLRTSGKAYF. V is TRBV19 and J is TRBJ2-7, with 12 bases aligning to TRBD2. Per germline, CDR1 LNHDA and CDR2 SQIVND (reference sequence). With 6 bases clipped from V and 13 bases from J, the junction kept 10 bases outside the gene matches. The CDR3 contains 13 residues.

Many counts were recorded for this clonotype. The chain recombines TRBV4-3 with TRBJ2-7, with TRBD2 matching over 10 bases. J gave up 0 bases and V 0 bases, and 8 bases lay outside the gene matches. The germline CDR1 and CDR2 sequences are LGHNA and YSLEER. The CDR3 covers 18 residues. For the CDR3, the DNA is TGCGCCAGCAGCCAAGATCACTGGGCTAGCGGGAGCTCCTACGAGCAGTACTTC. It translates to CASSQDHWASGSSYEQYF.

This clonotype was counted ten times or more. V is TRBV6-5 and J is TRBJ1-5, with 8 bases aligning to TRBD1. The germline CDR1 and CDR2 sequences are MNHEY and SVGAGI. The V and J ends lost 4 bases and 2 bases, in that order; junction bases with no gene match: 7. The CDR3 is 16 amino acids. CDR3 protein: CASSSPTGERNQPQHF. CDR3 DNA: TGTGCCAGCAGTTCCCCGACAGGGGAGCGCAATCAGCCCCAGCATTTT.

This clonotype was counted at least ten times. V is TRBV29-1 and J is TRBJ2-7; tentative D call: TRBD1 (6 bases). The CDR3 is 14 amino acids. Germline V gene data show CDR1 as SQVTM and CDR2 as ANQGSEA. Trimming removed 6 bases from V and 0 bases from J, with 15 bases in between. CDR3 sequence (DNA): TGCAGCGTCGAACGACAGGATAGCTCCTACGAGCAGTACTTC. Translating it yields CSVERQDSSYEQYF.

The chain employs TRBV20-1 and TRBJ2-5; D not resolved. Germline CDR1 DFQATT, CDR2 SNEGSKA (reference sequence). V lost 8 bases, J lost 5 bases, and 12 bases lay in between. The length of the CDR3 is 11 residues. CDR3 bases: TGCAGTCTTACCAGAAGGGAGACCCAGTACTTC. Residues: CSLTRRETQYF.

As regards this clonotype: A much bigger clone sits one base away, suggesting this may be a read error. The rearrangement links TRBV4-3 to TRBJ2-1; D call uncertain. V was shortened by 1 base and J by 6 bases, with 10 bases between the two germline ends. Germline CDR1 LGHNA, CDR2 YSLEER. This CDR3 has 14 residues. CDR3 in amino acids: CASSQASGSNEQFF. The CDR3 DNA is TGCGCCAGCAGCCAAGCTAGTGGTAGCAATGAGCAGTTCTTC.

The rearrangement joins TRBV12-3 or TRBV12-4 to TRBJ2-5, with a tentative D call TRBD2 (6 bases). This CDR3 is built from 14 residues. Trimming shortened V by 5 bases and J by 4 bases, and 14 bases separated the two germline ends. The DNA of the CDR3 is TGTGCCAGCAGTGACTTGACTAGTGGAGAGACCCAGTACTTC. Protein: CASSDLTSGETQYF.

This clonotype was detected ten times or more. The V call is TRBV4-1, the J call TRBJ2-7; perhaps TRBD1 as D (8 bases). V lost 0 bases, J lost 4 bases, and 16 bases lay in between. This CDR3 region has 16 residues. Per germline, CDR1 MGHRA and CDR2 YSYEKL. This CDR3 reads CASSQEDREGAYEQYF. CDR3 bases: TGCGCCAGCAGCCAAGAGGACAGGGAGGGCGCGTACGAGCAGTACTTC.

This clonotype was observed many times. The chain employs TRBV12-3 or TRBV12-4 and TRBJ1-2; D perhaps matches TRBD1 (6 bases). V was clipped by 5 bases and J by 0 bases, with 13 bases between them. CDR3 length equals 15 residues. The CDR3: CASSPGTGTNYGYTF. CDR3 DNA sequence: TGTGCCAGCAGTCCCGGAACAGGGACTAACTATGGCTACACCTTC.

The J gene is TRBJ2-1, the V gene TRBV19; D is undetermined. This CDR3 is 12 amino acids long. Germline assignment: CDR1 LNHDA and CDR2 SQIVND (reference sequence). V was pared by 4 bases and J by 8 bases, with 9 bases between. The CDR3 region is CASSTLGDEQFF. CDR3 bases: TGTGCCAGTAGTACGCTAGGCGATGAGCAGTTCTTC.

The chain combines TRBV5-1 with TRBJ2-7, with 8 bases matching TRBD2. The CDR3 has 14 amino acids. Germline loops: CDR1 SGHRS, CDR2 YFSETQ. V dropped 2 bases and J dropped 5; count of bases not matched to a gene: 6. CDR3 sequence (DNA): TGCGCCAGCAGCTTACGACTAGCGAGCCACGAGCAGTACTTC. Translating it yields CASSLRLASHEQYF.

There are many counts of this clonotype. The rearrangement uses TRBV4-2 and TRBJ2-1; TRBD2 aligns across 7 bases. This CDR3 has 15 amino acids. Germline assignment: CDR1 LGHNA and CDR2 YNFKEQ. After removal of 3 bases from V and 6 bases from J, the junction contained 8 bases not matched to a gene. The chain's CDR3 is CASSHPGEGSNEQFF. CDR3 bases: TGTGCCAGCAGCCATCCGGGGGAGGGGTCCAATGAGCAGTTCTTC.

This clonotype has ten or more counts. This chain links TRBV12-3 or TRBV12-4 with TRBJ1-2; unclear D gene. CDR3 length: 16 residues. Deletions cut 6 bases from V and 0 bases from J, with 17 bases between. This chain's CDR3 is CASSYGSSSTNYGYTF. CDR3 sequence (DNA): TGTGCCAGCAGCTACGGGTCCTCCTCAACTAACTATGGCTACACCTTC.

The chain carries TRBV9 and TRBJ2-3, with 9 bases lining up with TRBD2. The J segment lost 6 bases and the V segment lost 5 bases, leaving 10 bases of the junction unmatched. Looked up from germline, CDR1 is SGDLS and CDR2 is YYNGEE. CDR3 length equals 15 residues. The DNA of the CDR3 is TGTGCCAGCAGTGTTAGCGGGAGAGAAGGGGATACGCAGTATTTT. Amino acids: CASSVSGREGDTQYF.

The CDR3 sequence is CASSYSSGGGRLYEQYF. CDR3 nucleotides: TGTGCCAGCAGTTACTCTAGTGGTGGGGGCCGATTATACGAGCAGTACTTC. This rearrangement joins TRBV6-2 or TRBV6-3 to TRBJ2-7; D is perhaps TRBD1 (6 bases). The V end was cut by 0 bases, the J end by 4 bases, with 19 bases between. This CDR3 spans 17 amino acids. Germline CDR1 MNHEY, CDR2 SVGEGT.